One and the same sample provided the 26 T cell receptor beta chains below, sequenced in a study of blood T cell repertoires in COVID-19. Libraries were prepared by immunoSEQ multiplex PCR; TCRdb keeps only in-frame clonotypes and omits some of them. This table holds about 180,000 clones, 87% found once. Sequenced: peripheral blood. The receptors originated from a woman between 65 and 79 years old with COVID-19, enrolled during active disease.

This rearrangement joins TRBV7-2 to TRBJ1-2; no definite D call. Germline V CDR1 and CDR2: SGHTA, FQGNSA. The CDR3 has 14 amino acids. The ends were cut back, 1 base at V and 7 bases at J, with 13 bases in the middle. The CDR3: CASSLEANYGGYTF. The CDR3 region has the DNA TGTGCCAGCAGCTTAGAAGCCAATTACGGTGGCTACACCTTC. The full variable domain, in which reference TRBV7-2 and TRBJ1-2 provide the parts outside the CDR3, is GAGVSQSPSNKVTEKGKDVELRCDPISGHTALYWYRQSLGQGLEFLIYFQGNSAPDKSGLPSDRFSAERTGGSVSTLTIQRTQQEDSAVYLCASSLEANYGGYTFGSGTRLTVV.

The chain joins TRBV11-3 to TRBJ1-3; TRBD1 agrees at 8 bases. Per germline, CDR1 SGHNT and CDR2 YENEEA. The ends lost 4 bases at V and 2 bases at J; junction bases unmatched: 4. This CDR3 contains 15 residues. CDR3 amino acids: CASSSARGPGNTIYF. The CDR3 bases are TGTGCCAGCAGCTCAGCCAGGGGGCCTGGAAACACCATATATTTT.

The chain joins TRBV20-1 to TRBJ1-5, with 7 bases lining up with TRBD1. The junction had 4 bases not matched to a gene; V was cut back by 3 bases and J by 5 bases. This CDR3 region has 13 residues. CDR1 and CDR2 (germline): DFQATT, SNEGSKA (reference sequence). The CDR3 region is CSASWQGDQPQHF. CDR3 DNA: TGCAGTGCTAGTTGGCAGGGGGATCAGCCCCAGCATTTT.

The V call is TRBV5-1, the J call TRBJ2-7; 9 nucleotides agree with TRBD1. This CDR3 has 15 residues. V trimming: 0 bases; J trimming: 9 bases; junction bases outside the gene matches: 10. Germline CDR1 and CDR2: SGHRS and YFSETQ. This CDR3 reads CASSLVGTGSQVQYF. As DNA, the CDR3 is TGCGCCAGCAGCTTGGTGGGGACAGGGAGTCAGGTGCAGTACTTC.

The chain employs TRBV14 and TRBJ2-7; 8 bases are a match to TRBD2. The CDR3 runs to 14 residues. V trimming: 10 bases; J trimming: 2 bases; junction bases outside the gene matches: 10. Germline V gene lookup returns CDR1 SGHDN and CDR2 FVKESK. This CDR3 is CATKRLAGPYEQYF. In nucleotides, the CDR3 is TGTGCCACTAAGCGGCTAGCGGGCCCCTACGAGCAGTACTTC. The entire variable domain, with the rest obtained from reference TRBV14 and TRBJ2-7, is as follows: EAGVTQFPSHSVIEKGQTVTLRCDPISGHDNLYWYRRVMGKEIKFLLHFVKESKQDESGMPNNRFLAERTGGTYSTLKVQPAELEDSGVYFCATKRLAGPYEQYFGPGTRLTVT.

The gene calls are TRBV5-1 and TRBJ1-6; perhaps TRBD1 as D (6 bases). The V gene lost 2 bases and the J gene lost 10 bases, with 7 bases spanning the gap. The CDR3 has 12 amino acids. CDR1 SGHRS and CDR2 YFSETQ come from the germline V gene. In DNA, the CDR3 is TGCGCCAGCAGCTTACAGGGCTCACCCCTCCACTTT. It specifies CASSLQGSPLHF.

The V and J genes are TRBV7-9 and TRBJ2-7; tentative D call: TRBD1 (6 bases). Trimming pared 2 bases from V and 1 base from J, leaving 24 bases between. Germline V lookup: CDR1 SEHNR, CDR2 FQNEAQ (reference sequence). The CDR3 is 19 amino acids. DNA for the CDR3: TGTGCCAGCAGCTTATATCTGGGGGCCCTTGATTTACCTTCCTACGAGCAGTACTTC. Translation: CASSLYLGALDLPSYEQYF.

This rearrangement joins TRBV5-1 to TRBJ2-1, with D uncertain. CDR3 size: 14 residues. Trimming took off 1 base at V and 2 bases at J, with 7 bases between the two ends. Germline V gene sequence: CDR1 SGHRS, CDR2 YFSETQ. As DNA, the CDR3 is TGCGCCAGCAGCTTGTCCACAGCCTACAATGAGCAGTTCTTC. Its protein product is CASSLSTAYNEQFF.

This clone has just one count. The CDR3 protein is CASSLWGTGGTEAFF. As DNA, the CDR3 is TGTGCCAGCAGCTTGTGGGGGACAGGGGGAACTGAAGCTTTCTTT. V usage is TRBV5-6 and J usage is TRBJ1-1, with 11 nucleotides matching TRBD1. The CDR3 sequence is 15 residues long. Per the germline V gene, CDR1 is SGHDT and CDR2 is YYEEEE. J lost 5 bases, V lost 1 base, and 4 bases had no gene match.

Details on this clone: Other DNA sequences in this specimen translate into the identical CDR3. This chain links TRBV28 with TRBJ2-1; perhaps TRBD2 as D (6 bases). The CDR3 totals 15 residues. V lost 5 bases and J 0 bases, leaving 11 bases between the germline ends. Germline V gene sequence: CDR1 MDHEN, CDR2 SYDVKM. The CDR3 bases are TGTGCCAGCAGTCTACTCGGGAGCTCCTACAATGAGCAGTTCTTC. This sequence encodes CASSLLGSSYNEQFF.

The chain combines TRBV6-2 or TRBV6-3 with TRBJ1-4; D perhaps matches TRBD1 (6 bases). V lost 4 bases to trimming and J lost 4 bases, with 13 bases between them. The CDR3 sequence is 15 residues long. In germline, CDR1 is MNHEY, CDR2 SVGEGT. The CDR3 bases are TGTGCCAGCAGTTCGCGACAGGTGGTTAATGAAAAACTGTTTTTT. Protein product: CASSSRQVVNEKLFF.

The chain couples TRBV28 to TRBJ2-7; maybe TRBD2 (6 bases). This CDR3 region has 14 residues. Trimming removed 7 bases from V and 5 bases from J, with 18 bases in between. The V gene's germline CDR1 is MDHEN and CDR2 SYDVKM. This CDR3 reads CASIQGGLADEQYF. DNA of the CDR3: TGTGCCAGCATCCAAGGAGGGCTAGCTGACGAGCAGTACTTC.

The genes are TRBV5-4 and TRBJ1-3; TRBD1 aligns across 8 bases. Germline CDR1 SGHNT, CDR2 YYREEE (reference sequence). V was clipped by 3 bases and J by 4 bases; unmatched bases: 6. This CDR3 has 15 residues. The CDR3: CASSSDRASGNTIYF. The DNA of the CDR3 is TGTGCCAGCAGCTCGGACAGGGCGAGCGGAAACACCATATATTTT.

The rearrangement links TRBV28 to TRBJ1-2; 7 nucleotides align to TRBD1. The length of the CDR3 is 11 residues. The V gene's germline CDR1 is MDHEN and CDR2 SYDVKM. Trimming took 8 bases from V and 8 from J; bases not matched to a gene: 5. DNA of the CDR3: TGTGCCAGCCGGGACAGATTAGGCTACACCTTC. Translated, it gives CASRDRLGYTF.

The chain joins TRBV4-2 to TRBJ2-7, with a possible D match to TRBD1 (6 bases). Per the germline V gene, CDR1 is LGHNA and CDR2 is YNFKEQ. The V end lost 0 bases, the J end lost 7 bases, and 28 bases lay between the germline ends. CDR3 length equals 19 residues. Written as DNA, the CDR3 is TGTGCCAGCAGCCAAGACGTTTGGGGGCAGGTGCTCCAGAAGGGAGAGCAGTACTTC. Translating it yields CASSQDVWGQVLQKGEQYF.

The rearrangement joins TRBV7-3 to TRBJ2-1; perhaps TRBD1 as D (7 bases). There are 16 residues in the CDR3. Between the trimmed V and J ends, which lost 0 bases and 9 bases, there was a span of 18 bases. CDR1 and CDR2 (germline): SGHTA, FQGTGA. The CDR3 nucleotides read TGTGCCAGCAGCTTAACGTTCCAGGGGGACTCGGGTGAGCAGTTCTTC. It codes for CASSLTFQGDSGEQFF. Complete variable domain (other parts from reference TRBV7-3 and TRBJ2-1): GAGVSQTPSNKVTEKGKYVELRCDPISGHTALYWYRQSLGQGPEFLIYFQGTGAADDSGLPNDRFFAVRPEGSVSTLKIQRTERGDSAVYLCASSLTFQGDSGEQFFGPGTRLTVL.

This chain connects TRBV12-5 to TRBJ2-5; TRBD1 aligns across 10 bases. V shed 2 bases and J 3 bases; nucleotides not matched to a gene: 18. CDR1 is LGHNT, CDR2 FRNRAP, per germline. The CDR3 runs 20 residues. CDR3: CASGLMSDVRDRGLEETQYF. CDR3 nucleotide sequence: TGTGCTAGTGGTTTGATGTCAGACGTCCGGGACAGGGGTTTGGAAGAGACCCAGTACTTC.

This chain links TRBV5-1 with TRBJ2-3; D is ambiguous. V shed 0 bases and J shed 0 bases, with 5 bases lying between them. The germline gives CDR1 SGHRS, CDR2 YFSETQ. The length of the CDR3 is 14 residues. CDR3 region: CASSLGGSTDTQYF. CDR3 in DNA: TGCGCCAGCAGCTTGGGTGGCAGCACAGATACGCAGTATTTT.

V usage is TRBV5-5 and J usage is TRBJ2-2; 8 bases align to TRBD2. The CDR3 covers 16 residues. V lost 3 bases and J lost 0; bases outside the gene matches: 4. Per germline, CDR1 SGHKS and CDR2 YYEKEE (reference sequence). The DNA for the CDR3 is TGTGCCAGCAGCTGGGAAGCGGGAGCGAACACCGGGGAGCTGTTTTTT. Residues: CASSWEAGANTGELFF.

This clone was detected once. This chain uses TRBV7-8 with TRBJ2-3; 7 nucleotides agree with TRBD2. The V segment lost 5 bases and the J segment 2 bases; nucleotides outside the gene matches: 10. Germline V gene lookup returns CDR1 SGHVS and CDR2 FQNEAQ. CDR3 length: 16 residues. The CDR3 nucleotides are TGTGCCAGCAGCCTGATGCGGCTAGCGGACACAGATACGCAGTATTTT. This codes for CASSLMRLADTDTQYF.

The rearrangement links TRBV7-3 to TRBJ2-4; D remains unclear. CDR3 length: 16 amino acids. V lost 3 bases, J lost 1 base, and 13 bases lay in between. The germline CDR1 and CDR2 sequences are SGHTA and FQGTGA. The CDR3 spells CASSFSSNWAKNIQYF. CDR3 nucleotide sequence: TGTGCCAGCAGCTTTTCATCTAATTGGGCCAAAAACATTCAGTACTTC.

The chain uses TRBV27 and TRBJ1-6; TRBD1 matches at 10 bases. Germline V gene data show CDR1 as MNHEY and CDR2 as SMNVEV (reference sequence). The CDR3 consists of 15 residues. Trimming removed 6 bases from V and 7 bases from J; junction bases left unmatched: 6. This CDR3 reads CASSRGTGANSPLHF. Written as DNA, the CDR3 is TGTGCCAGCAGCCGAGGGACAGGGGCAAATTCACCCCTCCACTTT.

V is TRBV18 and J is TRBJ1-5, with 8 bases matching TRBD1. CDR1 is KGHSH and CDR2 is LQKENI in the germline V gene. The CDR3 consists of 15 residues. V lost 4 bases and J lost 4; bases outside the gene matches: 6. The CDR3, as DNA: TGTGCCAGCTCACAAGCCAGGGGGCAGAATCAGCCCCAGCATTTT. Translated, it gives CASSQARGQNQPQHF.

This rearrangement joins TRBV5-1 to TRBJ1-5, with 7 bases lining up with TRBD1. This CDR3 region has 14 residues. V shed 3 bases and J 5 bases; nucleotides not matched to a gene: 5. CDR1 is SGHRS, CDR2 YFSETQ, per germline. CDR3 sequence (DNA): TGCGCCAGCAGCTCAACCGGACAGGATCAGCCCCAGCATTTT. This translates into CASSSTGQDQPQHF.

Only a few counts were recorded for this clone. CDR3 nucleotides: TGTGCCAGCAGTCCTACCGGACAGGGGCTCTACGAGCAGTACTTC. Translating gives CASSPTGQGLYEQYF. The chain links TRBV28 to TRBJ2-7; TRBD1 matches at 9 bases. Germline V gives CDR1 MDHEN, CDR2 SYDVKM. Trimming removed 5 bases from V and 3 bases from J; junction bases left unmatched: 8. CDR3 length: 15 residues.

The genes are TRBV15 and TRBJ2-7, with D possibly matching TRBD2 (6 bases). The V and J ends lost 5 bases and 0 bases respectively, with 14 bases between them. Germline V CDR1 and CDR2: LNHNV, YYDKDF (reference sequence). The CDR3 spans 15 residues. In nucleotides, the CDR3 is TGTGCCACCAGCCGGGGCCTCGGGAGCTCCTACGAGCAGTACTTC. Translated, it gives CATSRGLGSSYEQYF.